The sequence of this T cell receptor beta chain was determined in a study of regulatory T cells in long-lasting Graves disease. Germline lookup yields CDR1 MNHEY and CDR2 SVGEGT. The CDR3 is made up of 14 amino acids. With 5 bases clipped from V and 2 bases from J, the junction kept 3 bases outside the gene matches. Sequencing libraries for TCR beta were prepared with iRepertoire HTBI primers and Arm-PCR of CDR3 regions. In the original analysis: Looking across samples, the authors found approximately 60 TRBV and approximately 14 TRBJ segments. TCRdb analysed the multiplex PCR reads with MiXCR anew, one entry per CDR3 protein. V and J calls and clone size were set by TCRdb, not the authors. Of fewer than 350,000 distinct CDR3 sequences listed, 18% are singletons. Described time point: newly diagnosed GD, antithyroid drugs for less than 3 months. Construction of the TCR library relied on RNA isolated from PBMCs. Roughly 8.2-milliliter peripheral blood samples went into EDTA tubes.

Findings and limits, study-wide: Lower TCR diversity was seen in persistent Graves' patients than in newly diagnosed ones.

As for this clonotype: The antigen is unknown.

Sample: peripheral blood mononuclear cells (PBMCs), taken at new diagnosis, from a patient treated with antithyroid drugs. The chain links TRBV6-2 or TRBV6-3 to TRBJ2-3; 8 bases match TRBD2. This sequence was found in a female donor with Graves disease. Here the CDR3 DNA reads TGTGCCAGCAGTGAACTAGCGGACACAGATACGCAGTATTTT. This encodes CASSELADTDTQYF.